This is a list of T cell receptor beta chains from one sample in a study of OX40 agonist ivuxolimab in advanced cancers. Clones were sequenced by immunoSEQ multiplex PCR, and TCRdb holds only the in-frame ones, with some missing. The repertoire holds fewer than 20,000 clones, with 70% to 80% as singletons. This specimen was CD4+ or CD8+ T cells sorted from blood, taken in a trial of the OX40 agonist ivuxolimab. Source of these receptors: an adult with an advanced solid tumor such as melanoma, head and neck, liver or kidney cancer. The CDR3 runs from the conserved cysteine through the conserved F or W. D genes are given only for firm matches.

d_gene | j_gene | v_gene | CDR3aa
TRBD1 | TRBJ2-1 | TRBV5-1 | CASSLGPGQGSPLNYNEQFF
- | TRBJ2-1 | TRBV27 | CASSLSLGGLFNEQFF
TRBD1 | TRBJ1-2 | TRBV4-1 | CASSQDGTGAGYTF
- | TRBJ2-7 | TRBV2 | CASSEAVRGLIWYEQYF
TRBD2 | TRBJ2-1 | TRBV29-1 | CSVGTSDVNEQFF
TRBD1 | TRBJ2-1 | TRBV11-3 | CASSLEHGTEDLYNEQFF
TRBD1 | TRBJ2-3 | TRBV7-2 | CASSQDRGRDTQYF
- | TRBJ2-2 | TRBV6-1 | CARLPGTTGELFF
- | TRBJ1-2 | TRBV7-9 | CASSLFGGYTF
- | TRBJ1-1 | TRBV20-1 | CSARPTEAFF
- | TRBJ2-5 | TRBV18 | CASSPPVPSETQYF
- | TRBJ1-4 | TRBV29-1 | CSVEGTRGEKLFF
- | TRBJ2-1 | TRBV4-2 | CASSRVPTSNEQFF
- | TRBJ1-5 | TRBV29-1 | CSVLTGSNQPQHF
- | TRBJ2-7 | TRBV5-1 | CASSWDGSRPSEQYF
TRBD1 | TRBJ2-1 | TRBV7-7 | CASSLLPGTVSYNEQFF